This entry concerns a single TCR beta chain. Its cognate antigen is unknown. Generated by immunoSEQ multiplex PCR, the TCRdb table keeps only in-frame clones and is missing some. The sample yields 100,000 or so clones, 80% to 90% seen once. This specimen belongs to a study of identifying expanded T cells in peripheral blood. Healthy donors had no documented immune events, such as infections, while sampled. Study-level points and caveats: Differentially abundant clones: roughly 1.2 between replicates, about 15 at 2 to 3 weeks, under 25 at four. Clone count variance between approximately two-week samples rose with total template count.

This clonotype was sampled from a person aged 18 to 75 in good health. Sequencing was carried out using blood.

CDR3: CASSQGGQGNQPQHF. The CDR3 DNA sequence: TGCGCCAGCAGCCAGGGGGGACAGGGGAATCAGCCCCAGCATTTT. V gene TRBV4-1 combines with J gene TRBJ1-5; TRBD1 agrees at 10 bases. CDR1 and CDR2 (germline): MGHRA, YSYEKL. This CDR3 contains 15 residues. V lost 3 bases and J lost 4; bases outside the gene matches: 3.